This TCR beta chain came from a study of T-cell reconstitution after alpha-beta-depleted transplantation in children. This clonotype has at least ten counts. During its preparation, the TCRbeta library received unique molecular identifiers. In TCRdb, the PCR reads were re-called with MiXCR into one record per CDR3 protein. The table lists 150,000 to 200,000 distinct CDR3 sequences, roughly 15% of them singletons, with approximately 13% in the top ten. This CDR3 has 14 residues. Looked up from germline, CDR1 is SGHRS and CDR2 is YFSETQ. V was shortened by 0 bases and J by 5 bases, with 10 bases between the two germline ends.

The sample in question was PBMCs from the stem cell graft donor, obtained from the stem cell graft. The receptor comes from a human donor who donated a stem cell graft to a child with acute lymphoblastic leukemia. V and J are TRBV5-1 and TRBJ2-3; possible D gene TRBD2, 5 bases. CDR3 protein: CASSLGGMRDTQYF. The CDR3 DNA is TGCGCCAGCAGCTTGGGAGGGATGAGAGATACGCAGTATTTT.